The 10 T cell receptor beta chains in this list originate from one sample, sequenced in a study of shared clonotypes between healthy human individuals (dated by TCRdb to 2018 to 2021). CD8 naive samples were CD45RO-negative cells positively selected for CCR7, giving a CD45RA+CCR7+ population that excluded TemRA cells. Library creation used the immunoSEQ multiplex PCR assay. Imported from immuneACCESS, the table was reduced by TCRdb to in-frame sequences with V and J called. These copies leave out some clones; in studies compared against another copy, an unresolved V gene accounts for under half, and the cause of the remainder is not known. This sample has around 600,000 clones in its table, and 95% to 98% of those were observed once. In total, the top ten clones hold approximately 0.33% of the sample. The specimen was naive CD8+ T cells sorted from blood. According to the study, the label for this sample's cell subset or site signals: CD45RA+CCR7+. All receptors come from a man under 40 in good health.

The gene calls are TRBV27 and TRBJ2-1, with TRBD2 matching 12 bases. This CDR3 is 16 amino acids long. After removal of 3 bases from V and 7 bases from J, the junction contained 7 bases not matched to a gene. CDR1 MNHEY and CDR2 SMNVEV come from the germline V gene (reference sequence). This CDR3 reads CASSFLGLAGRNEQFF. CDR3 in DNA: TGTGCCAGCAGTTTTTTGGGACTAGCGGGCCGAAATGAGCAGTTCTTC.

This chain connects TRBV27 to TRBJ2-1; no firm D call. Trimming took 5 bases from V and 4 from J, leaving 6 bases between them. The CDR3 loop spans 12 amino acids. CDR1 is MNHEY, CDR2 SMNVEV, per germline (reference sequence). Here the CDR3 DNA reads TGTGCCAGCAGTCGCCCGTACAATGAGCAGTTCTTC. Protein: CASSRPYNEQFF.

This clone came up once. This rearrangement joins TRBV11-1 to TRBJ2-1, with TRBD2 identical over 9 bases. The germline V gene has CDR1 SGHAT and CDR2 FQDESV (reference sequence). V was clipped by 3 bases and J by 5 bases; unmatched bases: 5. The CDR3 has 15 residues. CDR3 DNA: TGTGCCAGCAGCTTGGCTAGACTAGCGGACAATGAGCAGTTCTTC. Translating it yields CASSLARLADNEQFF.

V usage is TRBV6-5 and J usage is TRBJ1-2; D ambiguous. V was pared by 0 bases and J by 4 bases, with 9 bases between. The V gene's germline CDR1 is MNHEY and CDR2 SVGAGI. CDR3 length: 14 residues. The CDR3 nucleotides are TGTGCCAGCAGTTACTCCCACAAAATCTATGGCTACACCTTC. Encoded protein: CASSYSHKIYGYTF.

This chain joins TRBV7-9 and TRBJ2-7, with D perhaps matching TRBD1 (6 bases). The CDR3 totals 16 residues. Per germline, CDR1 SEHNR and CDR2 FQNEAQ (reference sequence). The ends were cut back, 5 bases at V and 2 bases at J, with 19 bases in the middle. The CDR3 nucleotides are TGTGCCAGCAGCGTTCCAGGGGACCTCGGGCCCTACGAGCAGTACTTC. Translated: CASSVPGDLGPYEQYF.

Concerning this clone itself: The junction differs from germline at one of its ends, possibly a read error. The same CDR3 is also encoded by other DNA sequences in this sample. The chain links TRBV27 to TRBJ2-1; D uncertain. The CDR3 is 12 residues long. Germline CDR1 MNHEY, CDR2 SMNVEV (reference sequence). This chain's CDR3 is CASSFVGLEQFF. DNA for the CDR3: TGTGCTAGCAGTTTTGTGGGCCTTGAGCAGTTCTTC.

This clone was found once. The rearrangement uses TRBV30 and TRBJ2-3, with D possibly matching TRBD2 (5 bases). V lost 0 bases and J lost 1, with 8 bases in between. Germline lookup yields CDR1 GTSNPN and CDR2 SVGIG (reference sequence). The CDR3 spans 14 residues. CDR3 sequence (DNA): TGTGCCTGGAGTGTACTCGGGGGCACAGATACGCAGTATTTT. This codes for CAWSVLGGTDTQYF.

The CDR3 loop reads CATSRDLGVPYEQYF. The CDR3, as DNA: TGTGCCACCAGCAGAGATCTAGGGGTCCCCTACGAGCAGTACTTC. The chain combines TRBV15 with TRBJ2-7, with TRBD1 as a possible D gene (5 bases). V was trimmed by 0 bases and J by 2 bases, leaving 11 bases between them. CDR1 LNHNV and CDR2 YYDKDF come from the germline V gene (reference sequence). The CDR3 contains 15 residues.

V is TRBV29-1 and J is TRBJ2-7, with 7 bases aligning to TRBD2. The CDR3 is 13 residues long. Germline values: CDR1 SQVTM, CDR2 ANQGSEA. V trimming: 4 bases; J trimming: 5 bases; junction bases outside the gene matches: 8. The CDR3 here is CSVVWRERDEQYF. In DNA form, the CDR3 reads TGCAGCGTTGTCTGGCGGGAGAGGGACGAGCAGTACTTC.

This clone was recorded only once. The gene calls are TRBV11-2 and TRBJ2-7; a weak D match, TRBD1 (5 bases). This CDR3 has 15 amino acids. The V gene lost 0 bases and the J gene lost 2 bases, with 11 bases spanning the gap. Germline V gene lookup returns CDR1 SGHAT and CDR2 FQNNGV. The CDR3 nucleotides read TGTGCCAGCAGCTTAGAATTACCCAGGGCCTACGAGCAGTACTTC. This gives the protein CASSLELPRAYEQYF.